This T cell receptor (beta chain) was retrieved from a study of metastatic and nonmetastatic thyroid tumors. Across the study: Comparative analysis of repertoires was undertaken across blood and tumor or nodule tissue obtained from malignant and benign thyroid patients. Study-level results: Malignant thyroid tumors reportedly had TCR beta diversity that was significantly higher than in benign nodules, in blood and tumor.

The entire patient cohort was treatment-naive prior to thyroid surgery. As originally analysed: A classifier for distant metastasis in papillary thyroid cancer was constructed using CDR3 differences observed across clinicopathological groups. With MiXCR, TCRdb called clones anew from the PCR reads. TCRdb's processing, not the authors' own work, is the source of the V and J calls. The table includes about 16,000 clones, 31% detected once. This clone was seen only once. Its antigen remains unidentified. Trimming cost V 5 bases and J 0 bases, with 13 bases left between them. Germline CDR1 SEHNR, CDR2 FQNEAQ (reference sequence). The CDR3 extends over 16 amino acids.

Sample: blood. The receptor's source is a female donor with papillary thyroid cancer or a benign thyroid nodule (not recorded which). Some clones in this sample may be carry-over from other donors' samples. The rearrangement links TRBV7-9 to TRBJ1-4; D gene ambiguous. CDR3 in DNA: TGTGCCAGCAGCACACCGTGGCCTGCAACTAATGAAAAACTGTTTTTT. Its protein product is CASSTPWPATNEKLFF.